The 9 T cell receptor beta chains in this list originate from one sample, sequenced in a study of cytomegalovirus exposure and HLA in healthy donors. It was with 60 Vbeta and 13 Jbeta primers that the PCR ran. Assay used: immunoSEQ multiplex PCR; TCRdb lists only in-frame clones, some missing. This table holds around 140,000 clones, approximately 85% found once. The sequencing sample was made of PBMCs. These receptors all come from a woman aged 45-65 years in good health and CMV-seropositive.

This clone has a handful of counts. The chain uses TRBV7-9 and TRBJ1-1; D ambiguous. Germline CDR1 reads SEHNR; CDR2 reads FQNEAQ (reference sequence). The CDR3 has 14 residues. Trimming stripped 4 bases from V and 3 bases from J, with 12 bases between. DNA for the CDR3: TGTGCCAGCAGCTCAACGGAGCTGGACACTGAAGCTTTCTTT. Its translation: CASSSTELDTEAFF.

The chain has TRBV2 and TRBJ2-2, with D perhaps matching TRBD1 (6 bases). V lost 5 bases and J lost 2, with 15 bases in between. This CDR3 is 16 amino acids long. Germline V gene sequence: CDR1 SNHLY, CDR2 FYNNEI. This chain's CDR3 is CASSPDRITNTGELFF. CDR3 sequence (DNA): TGTGCCAGCAGTCCTGACAGGATTACTAACACCGGGGAGCTGTTTTTT.

This CDR3 is CASSPDSPAVGNTIYF. The CDR3 DNA follows: TGTGCCAGCTCACCCGACAGCCCCGCTGTTGGAAACACCATATATTTT. The gene calls are TRBV18 and TRBJ1-3; possibly TRBD1 for D (5 bases). With 3 bases removed from V and 3 bases from J, the gap between germline ends came to 15 bases. This CDR3 has 16 residues. In germline, CDR1 is KGHSH, CDR2 LQKENI.

The chain's CDR3 is CASSLAPGGSPLHF. The CDR3 region has the DNA TGTGCCAGCAGCTTAGCTCCGGGGGGTTCACCCCTCCACTTT. V is TRBV7-9 and J is TRBJ1-6, with D possibly matching TRBD1 (5 bases). V gave up 0 bases and J gave up 9 bases, with 9 bases separating them. The CDR3 contains 14 residues. Germline assignment: CDR1 SEHNR and CDR2 FQNEAQ (reference sequence).

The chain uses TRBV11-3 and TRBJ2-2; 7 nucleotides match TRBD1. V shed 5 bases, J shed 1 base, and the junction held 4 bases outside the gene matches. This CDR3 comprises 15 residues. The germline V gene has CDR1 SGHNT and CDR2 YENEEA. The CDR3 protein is CASSLTGENTGELFF. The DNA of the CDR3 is TGTGCCAGCAGCCTAACAGGGGAGAACACCGGGGAGCTGTTTTTT.

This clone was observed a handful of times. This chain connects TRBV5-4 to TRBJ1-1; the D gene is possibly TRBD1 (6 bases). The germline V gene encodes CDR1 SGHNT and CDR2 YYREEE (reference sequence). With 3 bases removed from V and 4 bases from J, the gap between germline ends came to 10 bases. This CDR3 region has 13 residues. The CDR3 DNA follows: TGTGCCAGCAGCTATACCAGGGGCACTGAAGCTTTCTTT. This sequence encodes CASSYTRGTEAFF.

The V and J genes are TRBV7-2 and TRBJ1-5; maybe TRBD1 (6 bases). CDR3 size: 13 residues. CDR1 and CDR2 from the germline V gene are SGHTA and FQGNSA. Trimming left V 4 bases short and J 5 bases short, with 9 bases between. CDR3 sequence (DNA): TGTGCCAGCAGCTCAGGGGCTCATCAGCCCCAGCATTTT. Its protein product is CASSSGAHQPQHF.

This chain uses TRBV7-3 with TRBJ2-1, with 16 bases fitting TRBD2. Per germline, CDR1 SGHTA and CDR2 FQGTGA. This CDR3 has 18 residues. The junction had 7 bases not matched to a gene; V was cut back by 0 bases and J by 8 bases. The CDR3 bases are TGTGCCAGCAGCTTAACTGGGACTAGCGGGGGGGCCTTCGATGAGCAGTTCTTC. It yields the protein CASSLTGTSGGAFDEQFF.

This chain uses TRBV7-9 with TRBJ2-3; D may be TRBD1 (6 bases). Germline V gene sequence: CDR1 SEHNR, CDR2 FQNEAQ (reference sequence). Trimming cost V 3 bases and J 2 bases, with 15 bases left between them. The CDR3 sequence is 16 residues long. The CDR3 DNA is TGTGCCAGCAGCTTGGACAGACAAACCAACACAGATACGCAGTATTTT. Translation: CASSLDRQTNTDTQYF.